This passage covers 14 T cell receptor beta chains from one sample sequenced in a study of shared clonotypes between healthy human individuals. Using immunoSEQ multiplex PCR, the repertoire was profiled, and TCRdb retains in-frame clones only, with some absent. The data hold 2 million to 2.5 million clones, with about 90% observed a single time. Sequenced material: naive CD4+ T cells from PBMCs. Subset noted: CD45RA+ positively selected. Receptors originate from a man younger than 35 in good health. Some clones in this sample may be carry-over from other donors' samples.

The CDR3 protein is CSSVPAAVQGYTF. The DNA of the CDR3 is TGCAGCTCCGTGCCGGCGGCAGTCCAAGGCTACACCTTC. V is TRBV29-1 and J is TRBJ1-2; D ambiguous. This CDR3 contains 13 residues. Germline V gives CDR1 SQVTM, CDR2 ANQGSEA. With 8 bases removed from V and 8 bases from J, the gap between germline ends came to 21 bases.

About this clone: One junction end does not reproduce the germline sequence, and a read error may be involved. The genes are TRBV7-3 and TRBJ2-7, with 8 bases matching TRBD2. Germline V CDR1 and CDR2: SGHTA, FQGTGA. The CDR3 totals 15 residues. CDR3 loop: CASSLTPGGRDEQYF. For the CDR3, the DNA is TGTGCCAGCAGCCTAACACCGGGAGGGCGCGACGAGCAGTACTTC.

With respect to this clone: The sample has other DNA sequences that encode this CDR3 too. The V gene is TRBV5-1, the J gene TRBJ1-2, with 9 bases fitting TRBD1. The germline CDR1 and CDR2 sequences are SGHRS and YFSETQ. This CDR3 spans 13 amino acids. V lost 4 bases and J lost 4; bases outside the gene matches: 2. The CDR3 loop reads CASSPGQGYGYTF. The CDR3 bases are TGCGCCAGCAGCCCGGGACAGGGCTATGGCTACACCTTC.

The chain joins TRBV2 to TRBJ1-2, with D unresolved. The germline V gene has CDR1 SNHLY and CDR2 FYNNEI. The CDR3 runs to 12 residues. V lost 3 bases and J lost 10, with 12 bases in between. Here the CDR3 DNA reads TGTGCCAGCAGTGATTTGGGTCGATACTACACCTTC. It encodes CASSDLGRYYTF.

This clone was counted once. Other nucleotide sequences in the sample specify the same CDR3. The V call is TRBV29-1, the J call TRBJ2-7; D may match TRBD1 or TRBD2 (5 bases each). CDR3 length: 13 residues. Germline CDR1 SQVTM, CDR2 ANQGSEA. V was clipped by 0 bases and J by 0 bases, with 6 bases between them. CDR3 sequence reads: CSVEEGRSYEQYF. The CDR3 DNA reads as TGCAGCGTTGAAGAGGGACGCTCCTACGAGCAGTACTTC.

The genes are TRBV7-2 and TRBJ1-1; tentative D call: TRBD1 (5 bases). Germline assignment: CDR1 SGHTA and CDR2 FQGNSA. There are 16 residues in the CDR3. The V and J ends lost 3 bases and 1 base respectively, with 15 bases between them. The CDR3 reads CASSLAPGTANTEAFF. DNA for the CDR3: TGTGCCAGCAGCTTGGCCCCCGGGACTGCGAACACTGAAGCTTTCTTT.

The rearrangement joins TRBV7-3 to TRBJ2-3; no clear D gene. The germline gives CDR1 SGHTA, CDR2 FQGTGA. V lost 5 bases, J lost 6 bases, and 18 bases lay in between. This CDR3 contains 15 residues. The CDR3 loop reads CASSASRAVSDTQYF. The CDR3 coding sequence is TGTGCCAGCAGCGCGAGCCGGGCCGTTTCTGATACGCAGTATTTT.

The chain combines TRBV28 with TRBJ1-2; the D gene is possibly TRBD1 (6 bases). Looked up from germline, CDR1 is MDHEN and CDR2 is SYDVKM. The CDR3 has 14 residues. V was pared by 2 bases and J by 1 base, with 8 bases between. CDR3 region: CASSLTGLNYGYTF. In DNA form, the CDR3 reads TGTGCCAGCAGTTTAACAGGGCTTAACTATGGCTACACCTTC.

In the case of this clone: Distinct nucleotide sequences in the sample also encode this CDR3. The J gene is TRBJ2-2, the V gene TRBV7-3, with D unclear. The CDR3 totals 12 residues. CDR1 and CDR2 from the germline V gene are SGHTA and FQGTGA. V gave up 5 bases and J gave up 6 bases, with 7 bases separating them. The CDR3 region has the DNA TGTGCCAGCAGCCTTGGGGCCGGGGAGCTGTTTTTT. Amino acid sequence: CASSLGAGELFF.

Points on this clone: Germline and junction disagree at one end, which may indicate a read error. The rearrangement links TRBV11-2 to TRBJ2-7, with TRBD1 matching 9 bases. The CDR3 contains 16 residues. CDR1 is SGHAT, CDR2 FQNNGV, per germline. CDR3 residues: CASSAPRTGVSYEQHF. CDR3 nucleotide sequence: TGTGCCAGCAGCGCGCCAAGGACAGGGGTCTCCTACGAGCAGCACTTC.

The CDR3 region has the DNA TGTGCCAGCTCACCAGGGACAGGGGTCGACTACGAGCAGTACTTC. It translates to CASSPGTGVDYEQYF. The chain has TRBV18 and TRBJ2-7; 10 nucleotides agree with TRBD1. The V segment lost 2 bases and the J segment 3 bases; nucleotides outside the gene matches: 4. CDR1 is KGHSH and CDR2 is LQKENI in the germline V gene. The CDR3 extends over 15 amino acids.

The chain recombines TRBV28 with TRBJ2-7, with 8 bases lining up with TRBD2. The CDR3 spans 14 residues. The germline CDR1 and CDR2 sequences are MDHEN and SYDVKM. The V gene end was trimmed by 5 bases and the J gene end by 3 bases; junction bases not matched to a gene: 6. The CDR3 DNA reads TGTGCCAGCAGTCCCCCGGGGGGGAACTACGAGCAGTACTTC. This sequence encodes CASSPPGGNYEQYF. The variable domain in full, with the rest retrieved from reference TRBV28 and TRBJ2-7, is DVKVTQSSRYLVKRTGEKVFLECVQDMDHENMFWYRQDPGLGLRLIYFSYDVKMKEKGDIPEGYSVSREKKERFSLILESASTNQTSMYLCASSPPGGNYEQYFGPGTRLTVT.

The chain is built from TRBV5-6 and TRBJ2-7; TRBD1 might be the D (6 bases). Looked up from germline, CDR1 is SGHDT and CDR2 is YYEEEE. V lost 4 bases to trimming and J lost 3 bases, with 11 bases between them. This CDR3 has 13 residues. In DNA, the CDR3 is TGTGCCAGCAGCAGACAGGTTGGCTACGAGCAGTACTTC. Its translation is CASSRQVGYEQYF.

V is TRBV7-2 and J is TRBJ2-1; D gene unclear. The CDR3 extends over 12 amino acids. Trimming removed 5 bases from V and 9 bases from J, with 11 bases in between. Looked up from germline, CDR1 is SGHTA and CDR2 is FQGNSA. CDR3 in DNA: TGTGCCAGCAGCCCCCTAAGTATTGAGCAGTTCTTC. Protein product: CASSPLSIEQFF.